These 16 T cell receptor beta chains originate from one sample sequenced in a study of blood T cell repertoires in COVID-19. Profiling relied on immunoSEQ multiplex PCR, and the TCRdb table lists in-frame clones only, not all of them. The sample contains roughly 250,000 clones, about 80% of which appear only once. Sequencing used peripheral blood. These receptors were taken from a woman older than 75 with active or convalescent COVID-19.

This clone was found once. This rearrangement joins TRBV24-1 to TRBJ2-3; TRBD1 matches at 9 bases. V shed 4 bases and J 6 bases; nucleotides not matched to a gene: 10. The CDR3 consists of 16 residues. Germline CDR1 and CDR2: KGHDR and SFDVKD. The CDR3 spells CATSDVGQGRSDTQYF. The CDR3 DNA is TGTGCCACCAGTGACGTGGGACAGGGACGATCGGATACGCAGTATTTT.

This clone was counted only a few times. V usage is TRBV29-1 and J usage is TRBJ1-1; 8 bases are shared with TRBD1. Germline lookup yields CDR1 SQVTM and CDR2 ANQGSEA. The CDR3 contains 12 residues. Here the CDR3 DNA reads TGCAGGGCAGGGGGCTCTGATTCCGAAGCTTTCTTT. Translating it yields CRAGGSDSEAFF.

This clone was counted between two and nine times. The chain is built from TRBV11-2 and TRBJ1-4; D might be TRBD1 (6 bases). This CDR3 has 18 amino acids. Trimming took off 1 base at V and 3 bases at J, with 18 bases between the two ends. Looked up from germline, CDR1 is SGHAT and CDR2 is FQNNGV. CDR3 in DNA: TGTGCCAGCAGCTTAGGAGTGGGGGGGCGCTTTCCTAATGAAAAACTGTTTTTT. It is translated as CASSLGVGGRFPNEKLFF.

V usage is TRBV5-3 and J usage is TRBJ1-3; D may be TRBD1 (5 bases). TRBV5-3 falls under the ORF class, with uncertain function. This CDR3 contains 11 residues. The V and J ends lost 9 bases and 3 bases respectively, with 7 bases between them. CDR3 sequence: CANDSGNTIYF. CDR3 DNA sequence: TGTGCCAACGACAGTGGAAACACCATATATTTT.

V and J are TRBV5-1 and TRBJ2-1; 7 positions match TRBD2. V trimming: 4 bases; J trimming: 2 bases; junction bases outside the gene matches: 12. The CDR3 is 17 amino acids. The germline CDR1 and CDR2 sequences are SGHRS and YFSETQ. The CDR3 sequence is CASSQLPGRGTYNEQFF. For the CDR3, the DNA is TGCGCCAGCAGCCAACTTCCGGGGCGGGGGACCTACAATGAGCAGTTCTTC.

The chain is built from TRBV15 and TRBJ2-7; 14 bases are a match to TRBD2. V lost 4 bases and J lost 4; bases outside the gene matches: 9. This CDR3 has 17 residues. Germline V gives CDR1 LNHNV, CDR2 YYDKDF (reference sequence). CDR3 protein: CATSKGLAGAGRYEQYF. The CDR3 DNA sequence: TGTGCCACCAGCAAGGGACTAGCGGGAGCGGGAAGATACGAGCAGTACTTC.

The gene calls are TRBV29-1 and TRBJ1-1; no definite D call. CDR1 is SQVTM and CDR2 is ANQGSEA in the germline V gene. This CDR3 comprises 15 residues. V was cut by 4 bases and J by 2 bases, with 17 bases left in between. DNA for the CDR3: TGCAGCGTTGCTGATTCGGCCCGGGGTAACACTGAAGCTTTCTTT. Translated, it gives CSVADSARGNTEAFF. The whole variable domain, remainder taken from reference TRBV29-1 and TRBJ1-1, is SAVISQKPSRDICQRGTSLTIQCQVDSQVTMMFWYRQQPGQSLTLIATANQGSEATYESGFVIDKFPISRPNLTFSTLTVSNMSPEDSSIYLCSVADSARGNTEAFFGQGTRLTVV.

The V call is TRBV10-1, the J call TRBJ1-1; TRBD1 is a possible D gene (6 bases). Germline V gene sequence: CDR1 WNHNN, CDR2 SYGVQD (reference sequence). The CDR3 is 13 amino acids. Trimming removed 4 bases at V and 7 bases at J, with 13 bases between. This chain's CDR3 is CASSVTGSGEAFF. In nucleotides, the CDR3 is TGCGCCAGCAGTGTAACAGGGTCCGGTGAAGCTTTCTTT.

The chain couples TRBV5-6 to TRBJ1-2, with D possibly TRBD1 on 6 matching bases. V gave up 3 bases and J gave up 3 bases, with 12 bases separating them. The CDR3 is made up of 14 amino acids. Germline V gene sequence: CDR1 SGHDT, CDR2 YYEEEE. CDR3 nucleotides: TGTGCCAGCAGCTACACCAGGGGCTACTATGGCTACACCTTC. The encoded protein is CASSYTRGYYGYTF.

The rearrangement links TRBV7-2 to TRBJ2-2; D not certain. The length of the CDR3 is 17 residues. In germline, CDR1 is SGHTA, CDR2 FQGNSA. Trimming removed 0 bases from V and 5 bases from J, with 16 bases in between. CDR3 loop: CASSLAPYYLGTGELFF. CDR3 DNA sequence: TGTGCCAGCAGCTTAGCTCCATACTACCTAGGTACCGGGGAGCTGTTTTTT. The entire variable domain, with the rest obtained from reference TRBV7-2 and TRBJ2-2, is as follows: GAGVSQSPSNKVTEKGKDVELRCDPISGHTALYWYRQSLGQGLEFLIYFQGNSAPDKSGLPSDRFSAERTGGSVSTLTIQRTQQEDSAVYLCASSLAPYYLGTGELFFGEGSRLTVL.

The chain recombines TRBV2 with TRBJ2-2; D gene uncertain. The germline V and J ends were trimmed by 7 bases and 8 bases, with 14 bases remaining between them. CDR3 size: 13 residues. Germline V CDR1 and CDR2: SNHLY, FYNNEI. The CDR3 spells CASKQTPRGELFF. The CDR3, as DNA: TGTGCCAGCAAACAGACCCCAAGAGGGGAGCTGTTTTTT.

V gene TRBV2 combines with J gene TRBJ1-3, with TRBD1 matching 8 bases. V gave up 4 bases and J gave up 0 bases; unmatched junction bases: 11. This CDR3 comprises 18 residues. Germline CDR1 is SNHLY and CDR2 is FYNNEI. This CDR3 is CASSGLTTGAASGNTIYF. As DNA, the CDR3 is TGTGCCAGCAGTGGATTAACGACAGGGGCCGCCTCTGGAAACACCATATATTTT.

The chain carries TRBV9 and TRBJ1-1; tentatively, D is TRBD1 (6 bases). CDR3 length: 13 residues. The germline V and J ends were trimmed by 4 bases and 7 bases, with 14 bases remaining between them. CDR1 and CDR2 from the germline V gene are SGDLS and YYNGEE. CDR3 nucleotides: TGTGCCAGCAGCAGATACGACAGGAGTGAAGCTTTCTTT. Encoded protein: CASSRYDRSEAFF.

The rearrangement links TRBV7-2 to TRBJ1-1; D is unclear. The CDR3 is 16 amino acids. V was pared by 1 base and J by 0 bases, with 12 bases between. CDR1 and CDR2 (germline): SGHTA, FQGNSA. In DNA form, the CDR3 reads TGTGCCAGCAGCTTAGTGGGAGTATCGGTGAACACTGAAGCTTTCTTT. This encodes CASSLVGVSVNTEAFF.

To note about this clone: An end of the junction differs from the germline gene, which may be a read error. The chain has TRBV28 and TRBJ1-1; D not certain. The CDR3 is 12 amino acids. Germline assignment: CDR1 MDHEN and CDR2 SYDVKM. The CDR3 DNA follows: TGTGCCAGCAGTTCCCTAAACAGTGAAGCTTTCTTT. This encodes CASSSLNSEAFF.

This clone was seen just once. The V gene is TRBV4-1, the J gene TRBJ2-7; 7 bases line up with TRBD1. After removal of 3 bases from V and 2 bases from J, the junction contained 7 bases not matched to a gene. Germline CDR1 and CDR2: MGHRA and YSYEKL. CDR3 size: 15 residues. CDR3 sequence: CASSQTGSEAYEQYF. CDR3 nucleotide sequence: TGCGCCAGCAGCCAGACAGGGAGTGAGGCCTACGAGCAGTACTTC.